This T cell receptor (beta chain) is drawn from a study of PD-L1 blockade in urothelial cancer. Sequencing used immunoSEQ multiplex PCR; TCRdb keeps in-frame clones, though not all of them. The sample has tens of thousands of clones, 82% seen once. The germline V and J ends were trimmed by 6 bases and 3 bases, with 14 bases remaining between them. Germline values: CDR1 MNHEY, CDR2 SVGAGI. The CDR3 has 14 amino acids. The receptor's source is a man aged 60 to 75 with urothelial cancer. This chain uses TRBV6-5 with TRBJ1-1; tentatively, D is TRBD1 (5 bases). Specimen: PBMCs, collected around atezolizumab (anti-PD-L1) treatment. In DNA, the CDR3 is TGTGCCAGCAGCTTGCTCGGGGGGGACACTGAAGCTTTCTTT. Protein: CASSLLGGDTEAFF.